The 7 T cell receptor beta chains below were found in one sample sequenced in a study of T cells in Graves' hyperthyroidism and ophthalmopathy. RNA transcripts yielded amplified TCR beta CDR3 regions. A set of HTBI primers served as the primers for a first-round RT-PCR of the TCR CDR3. MiXCR was run by TCRdb on the multiplex PCR reads, yielding one entry per CDR3 protein. The sample has approximately 360,000 distinct CDR3 sequences, 20% to 30% seen once. Material: blood. The source is a man aged 50 to 59 with Graves' hyperthyroidism.

This sequence joins TRBV5-6 and TRBJ2-7; D uncertain. The CDR3 loop spans 15 amino acids. Between the trimmed V and J ends, which lost 4 bases and 4 bases, there was a span of 18 bases. Germline V lookup: CDR1 SGHDT, CDR2 YYEEEE. The CDR3 spells CASSPQQRERYEQYF. CDR3 in DNA: TGTGCCAGCAGCCCCCAGCAGCGCGAAAGGTACGAGCAGTACTTC.

The chain joins TRBV14 to TRBJ2-1, with D possibly matching TRBD2 (5 bases). CDR1 is SGHDN, CDR2 FVKESK, per germline. This CDR3 is 15 amino acids long. V lost 1 base to trimming and J lost 0 bases, with 7 bases between them. DNA for the CDR3: TGTGCCAGCAGCCAAGTGACTACCTCCTACAATGAGCAGTTCTTC. Amino acid sequence: CASSQVTTSYNEQFF. The full variable domain, with the rest looked up from reference TRBV14 and TRBJ2-1, is EAGVTQFPSHSVIEKGQTVTLRCDPISGHDNLYWYRRVMGKEIKFLLHFVKESKQDESGMPNNRFLAERTGGTYSTLKVQPAELEDSGVYFCASSQVTTSYNEQFFGPGTRLTVL.

This clonotype was recorded at least ten times. The chain uses TRBV27 and TRBJ2-3; D is perhaps TRBD2 (5 bases). V shed 1 base and J shed 4 bases, with 9 bases lying between them. The length of the CDR3 is 14 residues. Germline CDR1 and CDR2: MNHEY and SMNVEV (reference sequence). For the CDR3, the DNA is TGTGCCAGCAGTTTATTGTTCGGGGCAGATACGCAGTATTTT. This encodes CASSLLFGADTQYF.

This clonotype was picked up many times. The V call is TRBV28, the J call TRBJ1-1; possible D gene TRBD1, 5 bases. Germline CDR1 and CDR2: MDHEN and SYDVKM. CDR3 length: 12 amino acids. Trimming cost V 6 bases and J 11 bases, with 16 bases left between them. CDR3 residues: CASSYDPKGAFF. Here the CDR3 DNA reads TGTGCCAGCAGCTACGACCCTAAGGGGGCTTTCTTT.

This clonotype showed up many times. The chain uses TRBV2 and TRBJ2-7, with 10 bases aligning to TRBD1. CDR1 is SNHLY and CDR2 is FYNNEI in the germline V gene. V gave up 4 bases and J gave up 6 bases; unmatched junction bases: 6. CDR3 length equals 14 residues. CDR3 residues: CASSAGTGVFEQYF. In DNA form, the CDR3 reads TGTGCCAGCAGTGCCGGGACAGGGGTGTTCGAGCAGTACTTC.

This sequence joins TRBV12-3 or TRBV12-4 and TRBJ2-3; no clear D. This CDR3 is built from 14 residues. V was clipped by 7 bases and J by 2 bases, with 13 bases between them. The CDR3 here is CASTRYIDTDTQYF. The CDR3 nucleotides read TGTGCCAGCACAAGGTATATCGACACAGATACGCAGTATTTT.

There are a few counts of this clonotype. The chain carries TRBV24-1 and TRBJ2-7; D tentatively reads TRBD1 or TRBD2 (5 bases each). The germline V and J ends were trimmed by 5 bases and 7 bases, with 11 bases remaining between them. This CDR3 region has 12 residues. CDR1 is KGHDR and CDR2 is SFDVKD in the germline V gene. The CDR3 protein is CATSGWDGEQYF. In DNA, the CDR3 is TGTGCCACCAGTGGGTGGGACGGAGAGCAGTACTTC.